This TCR beta chain comes out of a study of blood T cell repertoires in COVID-19. Study-level background: From the United States, Italy and Spain came samples of acute and convalescent COVID-19. From T cells, B-cell-depleted T cells, or PBMCs came the material, which was cDNA or gDNA.

The CDR3 loop spans 15 amino acids. Germline CDR1 reads MDHEN; CDR2 reads SYDVKM. V lost 6 bases and J lost 7; bases outside the gene matches: 8. In the original processing: Reference gene primers were amplified, and this amplification served to estimate nucleated cell counts. Generated by immunoSEQ multiplex PCR, the TCRdb table keeps only in-frame clones and is missing some. V and J calls and clone size are given by that table; D and trimming were obtained from the DNA. The repertoire has 90,000 to 120,000 clones, around 66% of them found once; the top ten carry 5% to 6.5%. This chain joins TRBV28 and TRBJ1-6, with TRBD1 matching 8 bases. The receptor was isolated from an elderly man with acute or convalescent COVID-19. The specimen sequenced was peripheral blood. This CDR3 reads CASRRQGNGNSPLHF. CDR3 bases: TGTGCCAGCAGACGACAGGGGAACGGCAATTCACCCCTCCACTTT.